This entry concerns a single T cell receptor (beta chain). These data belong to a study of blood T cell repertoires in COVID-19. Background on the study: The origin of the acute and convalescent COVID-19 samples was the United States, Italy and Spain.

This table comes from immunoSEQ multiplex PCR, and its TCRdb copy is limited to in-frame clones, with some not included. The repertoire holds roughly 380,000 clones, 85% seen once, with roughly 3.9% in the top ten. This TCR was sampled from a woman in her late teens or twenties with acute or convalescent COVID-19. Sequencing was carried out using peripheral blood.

The CDR3 sequence: CASSFWGDVGQPQHF. The CDR3 DNA reads TGCGCCAGCAGCTTCTGGGGGGATGTAGGTCAGCCCCAGCATTTT. The chain recombines TRBV5-1 with TRBJ1-5, with a tentative D call TRBD1 (5 bases). Trimming shortened V by 2 bases and J by 6 bases, and 15 bases separated the two germline ends. Germline values: CDR1 SGHRS, CDR2 YFSETQ. The CDR3 is 15 amino acids.